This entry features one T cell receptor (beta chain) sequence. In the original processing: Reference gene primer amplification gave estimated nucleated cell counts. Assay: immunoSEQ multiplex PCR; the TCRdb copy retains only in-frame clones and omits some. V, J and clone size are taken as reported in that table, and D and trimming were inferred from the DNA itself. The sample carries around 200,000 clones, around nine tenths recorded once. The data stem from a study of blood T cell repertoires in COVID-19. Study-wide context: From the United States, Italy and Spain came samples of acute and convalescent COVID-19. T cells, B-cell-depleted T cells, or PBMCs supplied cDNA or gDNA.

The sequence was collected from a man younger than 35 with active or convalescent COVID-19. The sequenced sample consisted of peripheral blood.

DNA for the CDR3: TGTGCCAGTAAAATGACTAGCGACTACAATGAGCAGTTCTTC. Its translation is CASKMTSDYNEQFF. The chain recombines TRBV7-9 with TRBJ2-1; TRBD2 matches at 8 bases. The CDR3 contains 14 residues. V shed 9 bases and J 3 bases; nucleotides not matched to a gene: 7. Germline CDR1 reads SEHNR; CDR2 reads FQNEAQ (reference sequence). The whole variable domain, filled in from reference TRBV7-9 and TRBJ2-1, reads DTGVSQNPRHKITKRGQNVTFRCDPISEHNRLYWYRQTLGQGPEFLTYFQNEAQLEKSRLLSDRFSAERPKGSFSTLEIQRTEQGDSAMYLCASKMTSDYNEQFFGPGTRLTVL.